Included here is one T cell receptor beta chain sequence, with context. These data belong to a study of T-cell memory formation after mild COVID-19. CDR1 and CDR2 from the germline V gene are DFQATT and SNEGSKA (reference sequence). Trimming took 2 bases from V and 3 from J; bases not matched to a gene: 1. This CDR3 has 14 residues. TCRdb re-called the 5' RACE reads with MiXCR, one entry per CDR3 protein. Counted here are about 140,000 distinct CDR3 sequences, 25% occurring once; the ten biggest clones make up around a quarter. Material: PBMCs or a T cell subset sorted from them (not recorded which). V usage is TRBV20-1 and J usage is TRBJ2-1, with 10 bases matching TRBD2. This TCR came from an adult woman who had mild COVID-19 (a few samples of this study predate the infection). Cell type and time point are not known. CDR3 in amino acids: CSARLAGDYNEQFF. The CDR3 DNA follows: TGCAGTGCTAGACTAGCGGGAGACTACAATGAGCAGTTCTTC.